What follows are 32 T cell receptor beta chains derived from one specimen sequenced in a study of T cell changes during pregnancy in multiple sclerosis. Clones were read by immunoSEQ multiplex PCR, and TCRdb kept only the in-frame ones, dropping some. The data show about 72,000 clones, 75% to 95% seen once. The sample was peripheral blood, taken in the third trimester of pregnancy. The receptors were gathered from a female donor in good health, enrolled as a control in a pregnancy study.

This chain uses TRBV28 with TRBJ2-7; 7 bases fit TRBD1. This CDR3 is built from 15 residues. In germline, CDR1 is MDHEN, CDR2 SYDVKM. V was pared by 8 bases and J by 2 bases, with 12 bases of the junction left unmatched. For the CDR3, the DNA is TGTGCCAGCTTTGGCGACCGGGACAGAACCTACGAGCAGTACTTC. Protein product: CASFGDRDRTYEQYF.

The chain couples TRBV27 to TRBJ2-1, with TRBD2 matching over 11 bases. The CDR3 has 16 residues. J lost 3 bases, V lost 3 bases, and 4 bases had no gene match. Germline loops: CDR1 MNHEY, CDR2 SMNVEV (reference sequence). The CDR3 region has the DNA TGTGCCAGCAGTTTCCTTGGACTAGCGGGCTACAATGAGCAGTTCTTC. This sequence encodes CASSFLGLAGYNEQFF.

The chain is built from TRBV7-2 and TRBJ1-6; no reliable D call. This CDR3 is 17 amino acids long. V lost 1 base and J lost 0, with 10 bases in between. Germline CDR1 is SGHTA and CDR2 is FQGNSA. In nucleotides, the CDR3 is TGTGCCAGCAGCTTAGGTTCGTTGAGCTCCTATAATTCACCCCTCCACTTT. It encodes CASSLGSLSSYNSPLHF.

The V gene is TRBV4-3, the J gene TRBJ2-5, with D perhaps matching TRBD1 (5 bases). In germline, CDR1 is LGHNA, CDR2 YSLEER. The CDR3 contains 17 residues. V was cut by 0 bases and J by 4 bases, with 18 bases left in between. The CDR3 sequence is CASSQEGRPGKGETQYF. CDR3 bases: TGCGCCAGCAGCCAAGAAGGTCGGCCAGGGAAGGGAGAGACCCAGTACTTC.

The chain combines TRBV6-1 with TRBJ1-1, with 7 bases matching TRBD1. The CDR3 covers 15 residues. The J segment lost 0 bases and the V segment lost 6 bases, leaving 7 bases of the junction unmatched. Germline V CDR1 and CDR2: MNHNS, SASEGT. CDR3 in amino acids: CASRRTGTMNTEAFF. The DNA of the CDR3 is TGTGCCAGCAGGAGGACAGGTACCATGAACACTGAAGCTTTCTTT.

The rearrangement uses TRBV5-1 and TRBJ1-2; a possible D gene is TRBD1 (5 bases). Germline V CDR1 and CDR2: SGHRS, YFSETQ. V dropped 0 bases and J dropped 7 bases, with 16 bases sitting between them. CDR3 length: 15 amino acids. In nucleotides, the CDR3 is TGCGCCAGCAGCTTGGGGACACCGCCGTGGGGTGGCTACACCTTC. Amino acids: CASSLGTPPWGGYTF.

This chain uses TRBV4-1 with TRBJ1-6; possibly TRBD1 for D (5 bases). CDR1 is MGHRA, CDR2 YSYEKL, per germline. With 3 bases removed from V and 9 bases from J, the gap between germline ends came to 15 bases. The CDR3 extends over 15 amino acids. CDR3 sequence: CASSQDPLGGSPLHF. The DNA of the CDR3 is TGCGCCAGCAGCCAGGATCCTCTCGGGGGTTCACCCCTCCACTTT.

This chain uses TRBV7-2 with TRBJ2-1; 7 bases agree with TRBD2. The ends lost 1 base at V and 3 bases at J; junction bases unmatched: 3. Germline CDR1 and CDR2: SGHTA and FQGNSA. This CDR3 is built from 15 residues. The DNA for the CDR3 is TGTGCCAGCAGCTTAGAACTAGCGATCTACAATGAGCAGTTCTTC. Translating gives CASSLELAIYNEQFF.

The CDR3 bases are TGTGCCTGGAGACCGACAGCAACCTACGAGCAGTACTTC. It encodes CAWRPTATYEQYF. This sequence joins TRBV30 and TRBJ2-7; a weak D match, TRBD1 (5 bases). The germline gives CDR1 GTSNPN, CDR2 SVGIG (reference sequence). This CDR3 region has 13 residues. The ends were cut back, 3 bases at V and 2 bases at J, with 11 bases in the middle.

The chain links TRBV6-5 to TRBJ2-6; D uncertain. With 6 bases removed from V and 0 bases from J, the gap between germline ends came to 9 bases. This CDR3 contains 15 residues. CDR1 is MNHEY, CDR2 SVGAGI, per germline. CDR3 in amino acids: CASRQLHSGANVLTF. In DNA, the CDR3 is TGTGCCAGCAGACAGCTTCACTCTGGGGCCAACGTCCTGACTTTC.

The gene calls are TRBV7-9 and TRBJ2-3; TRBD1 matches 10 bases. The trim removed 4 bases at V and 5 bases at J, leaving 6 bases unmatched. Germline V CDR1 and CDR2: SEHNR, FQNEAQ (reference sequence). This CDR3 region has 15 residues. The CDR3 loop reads CASSWTGGKGDTQYF. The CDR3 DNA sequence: TGTGCCAGCAGCTGGACAGGGGGTAAGGGAGATACGCAGTATTTT.

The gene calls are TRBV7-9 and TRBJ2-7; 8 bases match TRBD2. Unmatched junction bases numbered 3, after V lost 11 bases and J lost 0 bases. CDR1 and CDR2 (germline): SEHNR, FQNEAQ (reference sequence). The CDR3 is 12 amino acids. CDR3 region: CASGGGSYEQYF. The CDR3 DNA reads TGTGCCTCGGGGGGGGGCTCCTACGAGCAGTACTTC.

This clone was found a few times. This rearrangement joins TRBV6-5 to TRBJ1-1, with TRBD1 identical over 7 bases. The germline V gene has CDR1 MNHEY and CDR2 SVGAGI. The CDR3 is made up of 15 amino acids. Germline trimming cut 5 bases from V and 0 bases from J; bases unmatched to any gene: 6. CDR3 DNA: TGTGCCAGCAGTCACCCCACAGGGGTGAACACTGAAGCTTTCTTT. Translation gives CASSHPTGVNTEAFF.

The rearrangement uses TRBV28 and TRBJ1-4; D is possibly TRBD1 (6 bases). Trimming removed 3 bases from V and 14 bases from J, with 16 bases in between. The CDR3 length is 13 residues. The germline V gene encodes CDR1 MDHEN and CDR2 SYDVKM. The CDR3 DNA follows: TGTGCCAGCAGTTTGGGGGGGCCTAGGGGGCTGTTTTTT. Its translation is CASSLGGPRGLFF. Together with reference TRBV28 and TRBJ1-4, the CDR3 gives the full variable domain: DVKVTQSSRYLVKRTGEKVFLECVQDMDHENMFWYRQDPGLGLRLIYFSYDVKMKEKGDIPEGYSVSREKKERFSLILESASTNQTSMYLCASSLGGPRGLFFGSGTQLSVL.

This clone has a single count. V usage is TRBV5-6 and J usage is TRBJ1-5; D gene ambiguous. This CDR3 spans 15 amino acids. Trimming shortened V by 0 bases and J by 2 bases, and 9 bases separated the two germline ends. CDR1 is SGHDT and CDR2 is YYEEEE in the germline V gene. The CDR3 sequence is CASSLGERGNQPQHF. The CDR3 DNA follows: TGTGCCAGCAGCTTGGGAGAGAGGGGCAATCAGCCCCAGCATTTT.

CDR3 nucleotide sequence: TGTGCCAGCAGTTACCAGGGTAGGACGGACACTGAAGCTTTCTTT. As protein: CASSYQGRTDTEAFF. The V call is TRBV6-6, the J call TRBJ1-1; tentative D call: TRBD1 (5 bases). The CDR3 has 15 amino acids. V was shortened by 2 bases and J by 3 bases, with 13 bases between the two germline ends. The germline V gene encodes CDR1 MNHNY and CDR2 SVGAGI (reference sequence).

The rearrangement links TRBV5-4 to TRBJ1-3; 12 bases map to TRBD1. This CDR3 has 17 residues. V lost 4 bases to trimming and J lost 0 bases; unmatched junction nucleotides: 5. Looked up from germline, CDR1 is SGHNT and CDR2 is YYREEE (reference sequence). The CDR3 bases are TGTGCCAGCAGCCCGGGACAGGGGGCCTTCTCTGGAAACACCATATATTTT. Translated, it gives CASSPGQGAFSGNTIYF.

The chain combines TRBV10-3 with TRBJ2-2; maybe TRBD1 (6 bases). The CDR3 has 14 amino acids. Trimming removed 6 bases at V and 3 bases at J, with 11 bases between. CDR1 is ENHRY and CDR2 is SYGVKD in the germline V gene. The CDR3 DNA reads TGTGCCATCAGACAGGGATCGGACACCGGGGAGCTGTTTTTT. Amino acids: CAIRQGSDTGELFF.

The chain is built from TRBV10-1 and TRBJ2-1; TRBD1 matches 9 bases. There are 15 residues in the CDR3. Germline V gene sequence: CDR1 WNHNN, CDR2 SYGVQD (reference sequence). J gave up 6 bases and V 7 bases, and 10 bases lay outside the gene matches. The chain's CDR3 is CASTPGQGIPNEQFF. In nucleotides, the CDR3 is TGCGCCAGCACCCCGGGACAGGGAATCCCCAATGAGCAGTTCTTC.

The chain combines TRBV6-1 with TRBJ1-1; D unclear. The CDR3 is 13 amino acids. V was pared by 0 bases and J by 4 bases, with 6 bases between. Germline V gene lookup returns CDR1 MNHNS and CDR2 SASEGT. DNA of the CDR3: TGTGCCAGCAGTGAAGCGCGGGGCACTGAAGCTTTCTTT. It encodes CASSEARGTEAFF.

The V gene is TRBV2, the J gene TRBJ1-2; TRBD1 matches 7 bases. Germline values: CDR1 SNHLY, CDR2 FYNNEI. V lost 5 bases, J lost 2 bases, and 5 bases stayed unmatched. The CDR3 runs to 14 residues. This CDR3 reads CASSQTGDNYGYTF. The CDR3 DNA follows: TGTGCCAGCAGTCAAACAGGGGACAACTATGGCTACACCTTC.

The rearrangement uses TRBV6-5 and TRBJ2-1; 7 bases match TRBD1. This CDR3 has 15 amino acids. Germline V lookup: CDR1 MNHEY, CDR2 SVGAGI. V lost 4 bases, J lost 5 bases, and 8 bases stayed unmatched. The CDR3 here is CASSSDRTNNNEQFF. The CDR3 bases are TGTGCCAGCAGTTCGGACAGGACGAATAACAATGAGCAGTTCTTC.

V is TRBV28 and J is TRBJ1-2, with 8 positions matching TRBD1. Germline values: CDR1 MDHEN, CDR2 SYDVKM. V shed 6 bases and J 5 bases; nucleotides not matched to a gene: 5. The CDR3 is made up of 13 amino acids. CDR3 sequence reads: CASSGQGQYGYTF. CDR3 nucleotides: TGTGCCAGCAGCGGACAGGGACAATATGGCTACACCTTC.

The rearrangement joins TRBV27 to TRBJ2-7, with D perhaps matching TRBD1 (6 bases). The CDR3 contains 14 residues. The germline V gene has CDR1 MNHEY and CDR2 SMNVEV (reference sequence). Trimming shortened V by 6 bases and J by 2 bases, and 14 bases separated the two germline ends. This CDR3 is CASRNRQAPYEQYF. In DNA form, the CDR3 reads TGTGCCAGCAGGAATCGACAGGCCCCCTACGAGCAGTACTTC.

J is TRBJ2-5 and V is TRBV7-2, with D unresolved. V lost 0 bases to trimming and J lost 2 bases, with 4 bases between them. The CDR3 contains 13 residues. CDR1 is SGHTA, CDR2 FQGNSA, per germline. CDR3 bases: TGTGCCAGCAGCTTAGCGCGACAAGAGACCCAGTACTTC. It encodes CASSLARQETQYF.

The CDR3 DNA is TGTGCCAGCAGCTCAGATCCCGGGACTTTTTCGGACGAGCAGTACTTC. This gives the protein CASSSDPGTFSDEQYF. The chain uses TRBV11-2 and TRBJ2-7, with D perhaps TRBD2 (6 bases). Trimming shortened V by 4 bases and J by 5 bases, and 21 bases separated the two germline ends. The CDR3 is 16 amino acids. Per germline, CDR1 SGHAT and CDR2 FQNNGV. The whole variable domain, filled in from reference TRBV11-2 and TRBJ2-7, reads EAGVAQSPRYKIIEKRQSVAFWCNPISGHATLYWYQQILGQGPKLLIQFQNNGVVDDSQLPKDRFSAERLKGVDSTLKIQPAKLEDSAVYLCASSSDPGTFSDEQYFGPGTRLTVT.

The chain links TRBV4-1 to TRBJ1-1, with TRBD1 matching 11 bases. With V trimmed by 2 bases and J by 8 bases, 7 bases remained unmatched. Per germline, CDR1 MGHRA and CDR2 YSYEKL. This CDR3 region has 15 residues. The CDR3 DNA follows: TGCGCCAGCAGCCAATTCAGGACAGGGGGCTCCGAAGCTTTCTTT. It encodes CASSQFRTGGSEAFF.

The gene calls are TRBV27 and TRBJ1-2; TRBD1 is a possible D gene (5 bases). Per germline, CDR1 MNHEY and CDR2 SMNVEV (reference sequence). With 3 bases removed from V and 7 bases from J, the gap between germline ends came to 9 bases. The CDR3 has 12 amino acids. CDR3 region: CASSLQGAGYTF. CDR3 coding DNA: TGTGCCAGCAGTTTGCAAGGGGCTGGCTACACCTTC.

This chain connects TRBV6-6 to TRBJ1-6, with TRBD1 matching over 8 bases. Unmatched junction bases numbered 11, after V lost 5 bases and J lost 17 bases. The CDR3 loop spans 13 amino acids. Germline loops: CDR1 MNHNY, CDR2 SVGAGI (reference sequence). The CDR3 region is CASSGEGTGGIHF. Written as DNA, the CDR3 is TGTGCCAGCAGTGGCGAAGGGACAGGAGGTATCCACTTT.

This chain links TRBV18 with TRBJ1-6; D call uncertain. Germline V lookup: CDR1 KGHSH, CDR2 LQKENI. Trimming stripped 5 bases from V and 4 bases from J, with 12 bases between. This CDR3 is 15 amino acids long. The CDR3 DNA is TGTGCCAGCTCATCGGGGAGGGTGTATAATTCACCCCTCCACTTT. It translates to CASSSGRVYNSPLHF.

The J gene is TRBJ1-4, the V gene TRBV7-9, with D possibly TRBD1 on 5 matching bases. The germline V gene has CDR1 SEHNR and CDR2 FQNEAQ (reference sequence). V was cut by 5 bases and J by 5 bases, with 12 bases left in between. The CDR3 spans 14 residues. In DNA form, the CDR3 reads TGTGCCAGCAGCAGGACGGGGGGAAATGAAAAACTGTTTTTT. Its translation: CASSRTGGNEKLFF. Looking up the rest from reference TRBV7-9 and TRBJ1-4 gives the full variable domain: DTGVSQNPRHKITKRGQNVTFRCDPISEHNRLYWYRQTLGQGPEFLTYFQNEAQLEKSRLLSDRFSAERPKGSFSTLEIQRTEQGDSAMYLCASSRTGGNEKLFFGSGTQLSVL.

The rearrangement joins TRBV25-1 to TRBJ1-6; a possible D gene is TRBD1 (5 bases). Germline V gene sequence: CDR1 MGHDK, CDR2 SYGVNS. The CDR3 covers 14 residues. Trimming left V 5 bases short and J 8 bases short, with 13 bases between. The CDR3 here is CASSSQGGYSPLHF. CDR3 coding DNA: TGTGCCAGCAGTAGCCAGGGTGGTTATTCACCCCTCCACTTT.